This TCR beta chain appears in the sequencing data of a study of identical twins. Notes on the study in general: When twins shared out-of-frame alpha sequences, those sequences had excess low generation probability. With monozygotic twins, out-of-frame TCR alpha sharing exceeded what models estimated. Sequences that were beta out-of-frame showed weaker excess twin sharing. Clonotypes of the beta chain that were abundant in cord blood carried fewer insertions (memory repertoires showed none).

This clonotype was observed a few times. Its antigen is unidentified. This clone may be a read error of a much larger clone one base away. TCRdb passed the 5' RACE reads through MiXCR, listing each CDR3 protein once. The repertoire has 1.5 million or so distinct CDR3 sequences, around 33% of them found once; the top ten carry about 0.27%. This receptor was identified in a newborn girl in good health. The material sequenced was cord blood.

Here the CDR3 reads CASSQRLAGVYEQYF. The CDR3 nucleotides are TGTGCCAGCAGCCAAAGACTAGCGGGAGTTTACGAGCAGTACTTC. The chain employs TRBV2 and TRBJ2-7; 12 bases align to TRBD2. Trimming took 6 bases from V and 4 from J; bases not matched to a gene: 7. The germline gives CDR1 SNHLY, CDR2 FYNNEI. There are 15 residues in the CDR3.